A selection of T cell receptor beta chains follows, all from one sample in a study of CD8 T cells in Susac syndrome. MiXCR, run by TCRdb on the immunoSEQ multiplex PCR reads, gives a single entry per CDR3 protein. The sample shows over 130,000 distinct CDR3 sequences, roughly 96% of them seen only once. Sequencing input: CD4+ T cells from PBMCs. These receptors all stem from a human donor with multiple sclerosis. Each CDR3 is given with its conserved first and last residue. Only some rows state a clone size, as once, few, many or a class for expanded clones.

NA	TRBV27	CASSLWGNTEAFF
NA	TRBV6-1	CASNTGQGRDQPQHF
NA	TRBV5-4	CASSPPSARDTQYF
NA	TRBV28	CASRDRLAQAGYEQYF
NA	TRBV3-1	CASSQEPGPYEQFF
NA	TRBV3-1	CASSHQPGGSPGEKLFF
once	TRBV29-1	CSVKEVGSYNEQFF
NA	TRBV28	CASSLHSPLHF
NA	TRBV27	CASATIPQSRREQYF
few	TRBV28	CASRGGNQPQHF
NA	TRBV3-1	CASSQDLSSGSYNEQFF
NA	TRBV12-5	CASGLGPAGDTQYF
NA	TRBV27	CASSWNSRNIQYF
NA	TRBV9	CASSARGQGGAGANVLTF
NA	TRBV7-2	CASSSQGTTSNQPQHF
NA	TRBV2	CASSETGGNEQFF
NA	TRBV18	CASSRTSGEETQYF
NA	TRBV6-6	CASSYSVGGVETQYF
NA	TRBV29-1	CSVYRTSGRTDTQYF
NA	TRBV20-1	CSFTAPVGETQYF
NA	TRBV6-2/TRBV6-3	CATALAGVQTQYF
NA	TRBV4-2	CASSQDPLAGAAQYF
NA	TRBV20-1	CSARDLTSHEQFF
NA	TRBV4-1	CASSLFPRTGGAGNTIYF
NA	TRBV2	CASSEALGRRGNNYGYTF
NA	TRBV13	CASSPRLAGHSYEQYF
NA	TRBV3-1	CASSPEGWNYNEQFF
NA	TRBV5-1	CASSRRQGIYEQYF
NA	TRBV6-4	CASSDSSRTEAFF
NA	TRBV6-1	CASRQVGGLMNTEAFF
NA	TRBV30	CAWSGAGTSTDTQYF
once	TRBV5-1	CASSDKYEQYF
NA	TRBV12-3/TRBV12-4	CASSLGRGLAPSTDTQYF
once	TRBV14	CASSQDIRTAHHTEAFF
NA	TRBV30	CAWIWRNEQFF
NA	TRBV25-1	CASSLTGLYEQYF
NA	TRBV6-6	CASSPSRGYGYTF
NA	TRBV9	CASSASGRGEQYF
NA	TRBV27	CASSLLAGGHTGELFF
once	TRBV28	CASSASGSRNSPLHF
NA	TRBV20-1	CSPKKEAGGYTF
NA	TRBV24-1	CATSDLSATPYNEQFF
once	TRBV11-2	CASSLVFRASFLAGGHNEQFF
NA	TRBV5-8	CASSLGSRSTEAFF
NA	TRBV7-2	CASSLRSGGATADEQFF
NA	TRBV24-1	CATSESDRGRDTQYF
NA	TRBV23-1	CASSQSSRHTSFTGELFF
NA	TRBV27	CASSHQGSYEQYF
NA	TRBV28	CASSSWSAGENTIYF
NA	TRBV28	CASSVRDEQYF
NA	TRBV9	CASSQGPSSYEQYF